A single sample gave rise to the 30 T cell receptor beta chains below, sequenced in a study of T cell responses to AZD1222 COVID-19 vaccine. The table came from immunoSEQ multiplex PCR; TCRdb's copy has only in-frame clones and leaves some out. The sample records 200,000 or so clones, approximately 91% being singletons. The sequencing used peripheral blood, collected on day 0 of AZD1222 vaccination. Receptors originate from an adult in good health.

The CDR3 DNA reads as TGCGCCAGCAGCTTGAGTACAGATTATAATTCACCCCTCCACTTT. It is translated as CASSLSTDYNSPLHF. V usage is TRBV5-1 and J usage is TRBJ1-6; the D is unclear. Germline loops: CDR1 SGHRS, CDR2 YFSETQ. Trimming stripped 1 base from V and 4 bases from J, with 9 bases between. The CDR3 totals 15 residues.

This rearrangement joins TRBV2 to TRBJ2-1, with 9 bases aligning to TRBD2. The CDR3 is 18 amino acids. J gave up 8 bases and V 4 bases, and 18 bases lay outside the gene matches. CDR1 SNHLY and CDR2 FYNNEI come from the germline V gene. This CDR3 reads CASSGAYTSGRGMYEQFF. Written as DNA, the CDR3 is TGTGCCAGCAGTGGTGCGTACACTAGCGGGCGGGGGATGTATGAGCAGTTCTTC.

The V and J genes are TRBV7-3 and TRBJ1-5; tentative D call: TRBD1 (6 bases). CDR1 and CDR2 from the germline V gene are SGHTA and FQGTGA. Trimming took 2 bases from V and 4 from J, leaving 12 bases between them. The CDR3 is made up of 15 amino acids. The CDR3 bases are TGTGCCAGCAGCTTAGGGGGGCACGGAAATCAGCCCCAGCATTTT. This sequence encodes CASSLGGHGNQPQHF. Based on the CDR3 plus reference TRBV7-3 and TRBJ1-5, the full variable domain is GAGVSQTPSNKVTEKGKYVELRCDPISGHTALYWYRQSLGQGPEFLIYFQGTGAADDSGLPNDRFFAVRPEGSVSTLKIQRTERGDSAVYLCASSLGGHGNQPQHFGDGTRLSIL.

This rearrangement joins TRBV9 to TRBJ2-2; D gene unclear. Per the germline V gene, CDR1 is SGDLS and CDR2 is YYNGEE. This CDR3 spans 14 amino acids. The V end lost 0 bases, the J end lost 5 bases, and 8 bases lay between the germline ends. CDR3 DNA sequence: TGTGCCAGCAGCGTAGACCCCGTGACCGGGGAGCTGTTTTTT. Its protein is CASSVDPVTGELFF.

V is TRBV19 and J is TRBJ2-4; a possible D gene is TRBD2 (7 bases). V lost 2 bases to trimming and J lost 9 bases, with 23 bases between them. CDR3 length: 17 residues. Germline lookup yields CDR1 LNHDA and CDR2 SQIVND (reference sequence). This CDR3 is CASSITPAGRGLGIQYF. The CDR3, as DNA: TGTGCCAGTAGTATAACCCCCGCCGGGCGGGGGCTCGGCATTCAGTACTTC. The variable domain in full, with the rest retrieved from reference TRBV19 and TRBJ2-4, is DGGITQSPKYLFRKEGQNVTLSCEQNLNHDAMYWYRQDPGQGLRLIYYSQIVNDFQKGDIAEGYSVSREKKESFPLTVTSAQKNPTAFYLCASSITPAGRGLGIQYFGAGTRLSVL.

CDR3 region: CASSRKTGGTEAFF. CDR3 DNA sequence: TGCGCCAGCAGCCGAAAGACAGGGGGCACTGAAGCTTTCTTT. The rearrangement uses TRBV4-3 and TRBJ1-1, with 9 positions matching TRBD1. The CDR3 consists of 14 residues. Germline loops: CDR1 LGHNA, CDR2 YSLEER. V trimming: 4 bases; J trimming: 4 bases; junction bases outside the gene matches: 4.

The count of this clone is one. The chain combines TRBV3-1 (or the pseudogene TRBV3-2) with TRBJ2-1; 9 bases line up with TRBD2. V shed 1 base, J shed 7 bases, and the junction held 8 bases outside the gene matches. The CDR3 totals 16 residues. Germline V gene data show CDR1 as LGHDT and CDR2 as YNNKEL (reference sequence). The chain's CDR3 is CASSQVLAGVKNEQFF. The CDR3 region has the DNA TGTGCCAGCAGCCAAGTATTAGCGGGAGTAAAAAATGAGCAGTTCTTC.

The rearrangement joins TRBV9 to TRBJ2-2; D not resolved. CDR3 length equals 18 residues. Germline lookup yields CDR1 SGDLS and CDR2 YYNGEE. Trimming shortened V by 0 bases and J by 4 bases, and 19 bases separated the two germline ends. In DNA, the CDR3 is TGTGCCAGCAGCGTAGAGGCGGAACAGCCCCTGAGCACCGGGGAGCTGTTTTTT. It encodes CASSVEAEQPLSTGELFF.

This rearrangement joins TRBV19 to TRBJ2-1; 8 bases fit TRBD2. Germline values: CDR1 LNHDA, CDR2 SQIVND (reference sequence). This CDR3 region has 19 residues. J was trimmed by 8 bases and V by 3 bases; bases with no gene match: 21. The CDR3 DNA sequence: TGTGCCAGTAGTATTGAATGGAGTGTCGGCGGGGGGAGTGACTATGAGCAGTTCTTC. Translated, it gives CASSIEWSVGGGSDYEQFF.

CDR3 amino acids: CSVERPGTYEQYF. The DNA for the CDR3 is TGCAGCGTTGAACGGCCGGGAACCTACGAGCAGTACTTC. This rearrangement joins TRBV29-1 to TRBJ2-7, with D perhaps TRBD2 (5 bases). This CDR3 region has 13 residues. CDR1 is SQVTM and CDR2 is ANQGSEA in the germline V gene. The V and J ends lost 2 bases and 2 bases respectively, with 10 bases between them.

This chain links TRBV7-9 with TRBJ1-2, with D uncertain. Germline CDR1 is SEHNR and CDR2 is FQNEAQ (reference sequence). The V gene lost 5 bases and the J gene lost 4 bases, with 11 bases spanning the gap. This CDR3 has 13 residues. The CDR3 protein is CASSNPSAYGYTF. DNA for the CDR3: TGTGCCAGCAGCAACCCGAGCGCCTATGGCTACACCTTC.

The genes are TRBV7-8 and TRBJ1-2; TRBD1 is a possible D gene (6 bases). V shed 4 bases and J shed 5 bases, with 14 bases lying between them. This CDR3 contains 14 residues. Germline CDR1 is SGHVS and CDR2 is FQNEAQ. The chain's CDR3 is CASSWGGSSYGYTF. CDR3 nucleotides: TGTGCCAGCAGCTGGGGGGGCAGCTCATATGGCTACACCTTC.

This clone turned up a few times. Additional DNA sequences in this sample encode the identical CDR3. This chain connects TRBV10-2 to TRBJ1-2; 10 bases are shared with TRBD1. Germline V lookup: CDR1 WSHSY, CDR2 SAAADI. V lost 5 bases and J lost 8; bases outside the gene matches: 8. The CDR3 is made up of 14 amino acids. The CDR3 is CASSPGTGVGGYTF. In DNA form, the CDR3 reads TGCGCCAGCAGTCCCGGGACAGGGGTGGGCGGCTACACCTTC.

V usage is TRBV19 and J usage is TRBJ1-5; possibly TRBD1 for D (5 bases). The length of the CDR3 is 16 residues. Germline V gene sequence: CDR1 LNHDA, CDR2 SQIVND (reference sequence). The germline V and J ends were trimmed by 3 bases and 6 bases, with 18 bases remaining between them. CDR3 sequence (DNA): TGTGCCAGTAGTATTGGGAGTCAGGGATGGGGTCAGCCCCAGCATTTT. Encoded protein: CASSIGSQGWGQPQHF.

This sequence joins TRBV4-1 and TRBJ2-3, with a weak D call TRBD1 (6 bases). There are 16 residues in the CDR3. Trimming removed 4 bases from V and 5 bases from J, with 19 bases in between. Per the germline V gene, CDR1 is MGHRA and CDR2 is YSYEKL. In DNA, the CDR3 is TGCGCCAGCAGCCGTGCCGGGTCCAAAGGGGGAGATACGCAGTATTTT. Translated: CASSRAGSKGGDTQYF.

Turning to this clone: Other nucleotide sequences from this sample produce the same CDR3. The V call is TRBV5-1, the J call TRBJ2-2; D is unresolved. Trimming left V 0 bases short and J 0 bases short, with 9 bases between. Per germline, CDR1 SGHRS and CDR2 YFSETQ. The CDR3 loop spans 16 amino acids. The DNA for the CDR3 is TGCGCCAGCAGCTTGGGGGCCCGAACGAACACCGGGGAGCTGTTTTTT. Translation: CASSLGARTNTGELFF.

V gene TRBV14 combines with J gene TRBJ1-1; tentative D call: TRBD1 (6 bases). The germline CDR1 and CDR2 sequences are SGHDN and FVKESK. The CDR3 contains 14 residues. V dropped 2 bases and J dropped 3 bases, with 10 bases sitting between them. The CDR3 loop reads CASSQQGIYTEAFF. The CDR3 DNA follows: TGTGCCAGCAGCCAACAGGGGATTTACACTGAAGCTTTCTTT.

This chain connects TRBV2 to TRBJ1-6; D is undetermined. Germline V gives CDR1 SNHLY, CDR2 FYNNEI. The CDR3 sequence is 13 residues long. Trimming left V 0 bases short and J 10 bases short, with 7 bases between. The CDR3 here is CASSEAGISPLHF. CDR3 DNA sequence: TGTGCCAGCAGTGAAGCAGGGATCTCACCCCTCCACTTT.

V and J are TRBV11-1 and TRBJ2-1; D gene uncertain. Germline CDR1 SGHAT, CDR2 FQDESV (reference sequence). Trimming stripped 1 base from V and 3 bases from J, with 7 bases between. The CDR3 totals 14 residues. DNA for the CDR3: TGTGCCAGCAGCTTAGAACCGAACTACAATGAGCAGTTCTTC. Translation: CASSLEPNYNEQFF.

In this sample, this clone turned up once. The chain recombines TRBV10-3 with TRBJ1-1, with 8 bases lining up with TRBD1. Unmatched junction bases numbered 9, after V lost 4 bases and J lost 8 bases. CDR3 length: 14 amino acids. CDR1 and CDR2 from the germline V gene are ENHRY and SYGVKD. DNA for the CDR3: TGTGCCATCAGTGTGACAGGGGCCCGGGGCGAAGCTTTCTTT. Protein product: CAISVTGARGEAFF.

This clone was observed a single time. The genes are TRBV27 and TRBJ2-7; 7 bases map to TRBD1. V dropped 5 bases and J dropped 5; count of bases not matched to a gene: 6. Germline loops: CDR1 MNHEY, CDR2 SMNVEV (reference sequence). This CDR3 contains 13 residues. Here the CDR3 DNA reads TGTGCCAGCAGTAGAGGGACAGTCCACGAGCAGTACTTC. Translation gives CASSRGTVHEQYF.

The chain uses TRBV5-4 and TRBJ2-3, with 7 bases that match TRBD2. The germline CDR1 and CDR2 sequences are SGHNT and YYREEE (reference sequence). The CDR3 contains 16 residues. With V trimmed by 4 bases and J by 1 base, 9 bases remained unmatched. The CDR3 spells CASSPTAGVGTDTQYF. The CDR3 DNA is TGTGCCAGCAGCCCAACGGCGGGGGTCGGCACAGATACGCAGTATTTT.

The gene calls are TRBV12-5 and TRBJ2-6; no definite D call. The CDR3 runs 14 residues. Germline loops: CDR1 LGHNT, CDR2 FRNRAP. The V gene lost 6 bases and the J gene lost 3 bases, with 9 bases spanning the gap. The DNA for the CDR3 is TGTGCTAGTGGGCCCTTAAGTGGGGCCAACGTCCTGACTTTC. It translates to CASGPLSGANVLTF.

CDR3 sequence reads: CASSPRTTYEQYF. For the CDR3, the DNA is TGTGCCAGCAGTCCCAGGACAACCTACGAGCAGTACTTC. V gene TRBV27 combines with J gene TRBJ2-7; weak D call: TRBD1 (5 bases). The ends were cut back, 5 bases at V and 2 bases at J, with 10 bases in the middle. The CDR3 has 13 amino acids. Germline V gives CDR1 MNHEY, CDR2 SMNVEV (reference sequence).

This rearrangement joins TRBV10-3 to TRBJ2-7; 9 bases map to TRBD2. In germline, CDR1 is ENHRY, CDR2 SYGVKD. This CDR3 has 18 amino acids. V was pared by 0 bases and J by 0 bases, with 9 bases of the junction left unmatched. The CDR3, as DNA: TGTGCCATCAGTGAGTCGGTAGCGGGAGCTGGTAGCTCCTACGAGCAGTACTTC. Its translation: CAISESVAGAGSSYEQYF.

V usage is TRBV27 and J usage is TRBJ1-5, with unresolved D. Per germline, CDR1 MNHEY and CDR2 SMNVEV (reference sequence). V dropped 4 bases and J dropped 6 bases, with 16 bases sitting between them. The CDR3 has 15 amino acids. This CDR3 reads CASSSLPPGSQPQHF. The CDR3, as DNA: TGTGCCAGCAGTTCTTTGCCCCCGGGGAGTCAGCCCCAGCATTTT.

The chain employs TRBV9 and TRBJ2-3; the D call may be TRBD1 or TRBD2 (5 bases each). The CDR3 runs to 15 residues. V was trimmed by 2 bases and J by 4 bases, leaving 14 bases between them. Germline V gene data show CDR1 as SGDLS and CDR2 as YYNGEE. The CDR3 sequence: CASSVGTSFADTQYF. The CDR3 bases are TGTGCCAGCAGCGTCGGGACGTCTTTCGCAGATACGCAGTATTTT.

This clone was found a few times. The genes are TRBV12-3 or TRBV12-4 and TRBJ2-2; D may be TRBD2 (5 bases). This CDR3 spans 13 amino acids. V gave up 6 bases and J gave up 6 bases, with 11 bases separating them. The DNA of the CDR3 is TGTGCCAGCAGACCTAGGCGGGCCGGGGAGCTGTTTTTT. Its translation: CASRPRRAGELFF.

The chain has TRBV2 and TRBJ1-2; 7 bases fit TRBD1. Trimming took 10 bases from V and 0 from J; bases not matched to a gene: 2. CDR1 SNHLY and CDR2 FYNNEI come from the germline V gene. The CDR3 extends over 12 amino acids. CDR3 residues: CAIGTANYGYTF. The DNA for the CDR3 is TGTGCCATCGGGACAGCTAACTATGGCTACACCTTC.

This chain uses TRBV7-2 with TRBJ1-1; D gene uncertain. Germline lookup yields CDR1 SGHTA and CDR2 FQGNSA. V was shortened by 6 bases and J by 2 bases, with 10 bases between the two germline ends. This CDR3 has 13 amino acids. The CDR3 nucleotides are TGTGCCAGCAGATCCCAGGTCAACACTGAAGCTTTCTTT. Residues: CASRSQVNTEAFF.